Listed here are 28 T cell receptor beta chains from one sample, sequenced in a study of T cell responses to AZD1222 COVID-19 vaccine. Measured with immunoSEQ multiplex PCR; TCRdb has only the in-frame clones, and not every one. The sample lists 150,000 or so clones, about 85% occurring once. Specimen: peripheral blood, collected after recovery from COVID-19. The receptor source for this set is an adult who had recovered from COVID-19.

This rearrangement joins TRBV7-6 to TRBJ1-1, with unresolved D. In germline, CDR1 is SGHVS, CDR2 FNYEAQ. V shed 1 base and J shed 2 bases, with 8 bases lying between them. The CDR3 sequence is 14 residues long. CDR3 amino acids: CASSLDGSNTEAFF. The CDR3 DNA is TGTGCCAGCAGCTTAGACGGGAGCAACACTGAAGCTTTCTTT.

The V gene is TRBV3-1 (or the pseudogene TRBV3-2), the J gene TRBJ2-3; D is possibly TRBD1 or TRBD2 (7 bases each). The V end was cut by 0 bases, the J end by 3 bases, with 16 bases between. This CDR3 is built from 17 residues. Germline V CDR1 and CDR2: LGHDT, YNNKEL (reference sequence). The CDR3 loop is CASSQDPTGRGTDTQYF. DNA for the CDR3: TGTGCCAGCAGCCAAGACCCGACAGGGAGGGGGACAGATACGCAGTATTTT.

The chain's CDR3 is CASSMLDRGGGYTF. As DNA, the CDR3 is TGTGCCAGCAGTATGTTGGACAGGGGAGGTGGCTACACCTTC. The chain links TRBV27 to TRBJ1-2; 9 bases are shared with TRBD1. The CDR3 has 14 amino acids. Per the germline V gene, CDR1 is MNHEY and CDR2 is SMNVEV (reference sequence). Trimming at V came to 5 bases and at J to 7 bases, leaving 8 bases not matched to a gene.

V usage is TRBV5-5 and J usage is TRBJ2-2, with TRBD1 matching 8 bases. With 5 bases clipped from V and 7 bases from J, the junction kept 10 bases outside the gene matches. This CDR3 region has 15 residues. Germline CDR1 SGHKS, CDR2 YYEKEE (reference sequence). The CDR3 region has the DNA TGTGCCAGCAGATTCGGCAGGGGGCTTAACGGGGAGCTGTTTTTT. Protein product: CASRFGRGLNGELFF.

The rearrangement links TRBV27 to TRBJ2-7; D gene ambiguous. The CDR3 has 13 residues. Germline V CDR1 and CDR2: MNHEY, SMNVEV (reference sequence). Trimming took 3 bases from V and 2 from J, leaving 8 bases between them. CDR3 region: CASSLSQPYEQYF. Here the CDR3 DNA reads TGTGCCAGCAGTTTGTCACAGCCCTACGAGCAGTACTTC.

The CDR3 loop is CASSQDPQGAGRGEQYF. The CDR3 nucleotides read TGCGCCAGCAGCCAAGACCCGCAGGGAGCAGGCCGGGGCGAGCAGTACTTC. V is TRBV4-1 and J is TRBJ2-7, with D perhaps being TRBD1 or TRBD2 (5 bases each). The V end lost 0 bases, the J end lost 6 bases, and 21 bases lay between the germline ends. There are 17 residues in the CDR3. The V gene's germline CDR1 is MGHRA and CDR2 YSYEKL.

Worth noting for this clone: Other DNA sequences in the sample encode the same CDR3. The chain is built from TRBV5-1 and TRBJ1-1, with D unresolved. From germline, CDR1 is SGHRS and CDR2 YFSETQ. With 0 bases removed from V and 0 bases from J, the gap between germline ends came to 3 bases. CDR3 size: 13 residues. The CDR3 sequence is CASSLEVNTEAFF. The CDR3 nucleotides are TGCGCCAGCAGCTTGGAGGTGAACACTGAAGCTTTCTTT. Full variable domain (outside the CDR3, taken from reference TRBV5-1 and TRBJ1-1): KAGVTQTPRYLIKTRGQQVTLSCSPISGHRSVSWYQQTPGQGLQFLFEYFSETQRNKGNFPGRFSGRQFSNSRSEMNVSTLELGDSALYLCASSLEVNTEAFFGQGTRLTVV.

The chain is built from TRBV4-2 and TRBJ2-1; tentative D call: TRBD1 (6 bases). Between the trimmed V and J ends, which lost 4 bases and 6 bases, there was a span of 22 bases. Per germline, CDR1 LGHNA and CDR2 YNFKEQ. This CDR3 spans 17 amino acids. In DNA, the CDR3 is TGTGCCAGCAGCCTTCTTCAGCCAGGGGCAGTGGGCAATGAGCAGTTCTTC. Translating gives CASSLLQPGAVGNEQFF.

This chain links TRBV9 with TRBJ2-1; 13 bases line up with TRBD2. Germline V CDR1 and CDR2: SGDLS, YYNGEE. The CDR3 extends over 20 amino acids. Trimming at V came to 3 bases and at J to 2 bases, leaving 14 bases not matched to a gene. The CDR3 DNA sequence: TGTGCCAGCAGCGAGACGGGACTAGCGGGAAAAGGGAGGACCTACAATGAGCAGTTCTTC. It codes for CASSETGLAGKGRTYNEQFF.

This chain joins TRBV7-2 and TRBJ1-1; D is ambiguous. This CDR3 has 12 residues. V was clipped by 5 bases and J by 9 bases, with 13 bases between them. Germline V gene data show CDR1 as SGHTA and CDR2 as FQGNSA. In nucleotides, the CDR3 is TGTGCCAGCAGCCCATTACAATCCCAAGCTTTCTTT. Translation gives CASSPLQSQAFF.

This chain connects TRBV7-2 to TRBJ1-2; 9 bases are a match to TRBD1. Germline V gene data show CDR1 as SGHTA and CDR2 as FQGNSA. CDR3 length: 13 amino acids. Losses at the gene ends were 5 bases for V and 12 bases for J; bases not matched to a gene: 10. The CDR3 DNA reads TGTGCCAGCAGCCATGGGACAGGGAGAGGCGACACCTTC. Residues: CASSHGTGRGDTF.

The chain links TRBV10-1 to TRBJ2-4; D unresolved. This CDR3 is built from 13 residues. V was cut by 8 bases and J by 0 bases, with 8 bases left in between. From germline, CDR1 is WNHNN and CDR2 SYGVQD (reference sequence). CDR3 bases: TGCGCCAGCTGCCACCTAGCCAAAAACATTCAGTACTTC. Its protein product is CASCHLAKNIQYF.

The chain couples TRBV7-9 to TRBJ1-1; D is perhaps TRBD1 (5 bases). The CDR3 is made up of 14 amino acids. Per germline, CDR1 SEHNR and CDR2 FQNEAQ (reference sequence). V dropped 2 bases and J dropped 2 bases, with 9 bases sitting between them. The CDR3 loop reads CASSLRDGNTEAFF. The CDR3, as DNA: TGTGCCAGCAGCTTACGGGACGGAAACACTGAAGCTTTCTTT. Variable domain in full (rest from reference TRBV7-9 and TRBJ1-1): DTGVSQNPRHKITKRGQNVTFRCDPISEHNRLYWYRQTLGQGPEFLTYFQNEAQLEKSRLLSDRFSAERPKGSFSTLEIQRTEQGDSAMYLCASSLRDGNTEAFFGQGTRLTVV.

The rearrangement links TRBV2 to TRBJ2-7, with 7 nucleotides matching TRBD1. CDR3 length: 14 amino acids. CDR1 and CDR2 from the germline V gene are SNHLY and FYNNEI. Trimming at V came to 4 bases and at J to 4 bases, leaving 7 bases not matched to a gene. For the CDR3, the DNA is TGTGCCAGCAGTGCTGAGTACAGGGGTTACGAGCAGTACTTC. It translates to CASSAEYRGYEQYF.

The chain has TRBV21-1 and TRBJ1-5; the table names TRBD1, a call not compared with the DNA. TRBV21-1 is an annotated pseudogene. This CDR3 is built from 14 residues. The CDR3 nucleotides read TGTGCCGGCAGGGAGGACAGCAACAATCAGCCCCAGCATTTT. The encoded protein is CAGREDSNNQPQHF.

To note about this clone: One junction end disagrees with the germline gene, perhaps due to a read error. The rearrangement joins TRBV2 to TRBJ1-2; D unclear. The germline V gene has CDR1 SNHLY and CDR2 FYNNEI. The CDR3 totals 10 residues. The CDR3 nucleotides are TGTGCCAGCAGTGTAAGGACGGTCGTGTTC. Amino acid sequence: CASSVRTVVF. The entire variable domain, with the rest obtained from reference TRBV2 and TRBJ1-2, is as follows: EPEVTQTPSHQVTQMGQEVILRCVPISNHLYFYWYRQILGQKVEFLVSFYNNEISEKSEIFDDQFSVERPDGSNFTLKIRSTKLEDSAMYFCASSVRTVVFGSGTRLTVV.

CDR3 in amino acids: CASNRQGNTEAFF. The CDR3 nucleotides are TGTGCCAGCAACAGACAGGGTAACACTGAAGCTTTCTTT. The chain is built from TRBV2 and TRBJ1-1; 7 bases agree with TRBD1. CDR1 and CDR2 from the germline V gene are SNHLY and FYNNEI. This CDR3 has 13 amino acids. V gave up 7 bases and J gave up 2 bases; unmatched junction bases: 4.

The V call is TRBV5-5, the J call TRBJ1-1, with 7 bases that match TRBD1. The length of the CDR3 is 15 residues. The germline CDR1 and CDR2 sequences are SGHKS and YYEKEE (reference sequence). V dropped 0 bases and J dropped 5; count of bases not matched to a gene: 7. The CDR3 DNA follows: TGTGCCAGCAGCTTGGAGCACAGGGGAAGAACTGAAGCTTTCTTT. Amino acids: CASSLEHRGRTEAFF.

This clone was seen only once. The rearrangement joins TRBV18 to TRBJ2-5; TRBD1 matches 9 bases. CDR3 length equals 14 residues. Germline CDR1 KGHSH, CDR2 LQKENI. V gave up 6 bases and J gave up 5 bases; unmatched junction bases: 7. The CDR3 loop reads CASSPRTGEETQYF. The CDR3 DNA sequence: TGTGCCAGCTCCCCAAGGACAGGGGAGGAGACCCAGTACTTC.

On this clone itself: Other DNA sequences in the same sample also yield this CDR3. V is TRBV5-4 and J is TRBJ1-2, with D perhaps TRBD1 (5 bases). Germline V gene sequence: CDR1 SGHNT, CDR2 YYREEE (reference sequence). This CDR3 spans 14 amino acids. Deletions cut 1 base from V and 3 bases from J, with 10 bases between. The CDR3 DNA is TGTGCCAGCAGCTTGCGGCAGGGTGACTATGGCTACACCTTC. Translated: CASSLRQGDYGYTF.

The DNA of the CDR3 is TGTGCCAGCAGCCGACTAGCGAGAGGGGTAAACACAGATACGCAGTATTTT. Protein product: CASSRLARGVNTDTQYF. The chain employs TRBV2 and TRBJ2-3, with 8 bases aligning to TRBD2. Per the germline V gene, CDR1 is SNHLY and CDR2 is FYNNEI. Trimming cost V 6 bases and J 2 bases; bases outside gene matches: 13. The CDR3 is made up of 17 amino acids. Variable domain in full (rest from reference TRBV2 and TRBJ2-3): EPEVTQTPSHQVTQMGQEVILRCVPISNHLYFYWYRQILGQKVEFLVSFYNNEISEKSEIFDDQFSVERPDGSNFTLKIRSTKLEDSAMYFCASSRLARGVNTDTQYFGPGTRLTVL.

J is TRBJ2-3 and V is TRBV5-1, with D hard to call. Germline-derived CDR1 and CDR2 are SGHRS and YFSETQ. Trimming removed 3 bases from V and 1 base from J, with 15 bases in between. The CDR3 covers 16 residues. The CDR3 loop reads CASSWPVSPGTDTQYF. The CDR3 coding sequence is TGCGCCAGCAGCTGGCCAGTTTCCCCGGGCACAGATACGCAGTATTTT.

CDR3 coding DNA: TGTGCCAGTAGTTTTAGCAATCAGCCCCAGCATTTT. Translating it yields CASSFSNQPQHF. The chain couples TRBV19 to TRBJ1-5; D gene unclear. The germline gives CDR1 LNHDA, CDR2 SQIVND (reference sequence). The V gene lost 5 bases and the J gene lost 0 bases, with 2 bases spanning the gap. The CDR3 totals 12 residues.

This rearrangement joins TRBV28 to TRBJ1-3, with D unresolved. This CDR3 comprises 16 residues. Per the germline V gene, CDR1 is MDHEN and CDR2 is SYDVKM. Trimming pared 6 bases from V and 7 bases from J, leaving 22 bases between. CDR3 DNA sequence: TGTGCCAGCAGCCTTAAAGGTCAGATTAGACGTAACACCATATATTTT. Translating gives CASSLKGQIRRNTIYF. The full variable domain, its missing parts supplied by reference TRBV28 and TRBJ1-3, is DVKVTQSSRYLVKRTGEKVFLECVQDMDHENMFWYRQDPGLGLRLIYFSYDVKMKEKGDIPEGYSVSREKKERFSLILESASTNQTSMYLCASSLKGQIRRNTIYFGEGSWLTVV.

A single count supports this clone. The chain couples TRBV10-3 to TRBJ1-4; possible D gene TRBD1, 6 bases. Deletions cut 3 bases from V and 5 bases from J, with 13 bases between. This CDR3 has 15 residues. Germline V lookup: CDR1 ENHRY, CDR2 SYGVKD. The DNA for the CDR3 is TGTGCCATCAGTGACGGTGGACAGACGAATGAAAAACTGTTTTTT. This gives the protein CAISDGGQTNEKLFF.

The chain recombines TRBV27 with TRBJ1-2; possible D gene TRBD1, 6 bases. V lost 2 bases to trimming and J lost 5 bases, with 27 bases between them. CDR1 is MNHEY, CDR2 SMNVEV, per germline (reference sequence). This CDR3 contains 19 residues. CDR3 loop: CASSLRGVTGLSPQYGYTF. The CDR3 DNA follows: TGTGCCAGCAGTTTAAGAGGGGTGACAGGTCTTTCGCCGCAATATGGCTACACCTTC.

The genes are TRBV7-9 and TRBJ2-7, with TRBD1 matching over 9 bases. Germline V gene lookup returns CDR1 SEHNR and CDR2 FQNEAQ (reference sequence). CDR3 length equals 13 residues. J gave up 6 bases and V 5 bases, and 5 bases lay outside the gene matches. CDR3 loop: CASSRDRVCEQYF. The CDR3 DNA follows: TGTGCCAGCAGCCGGGACAGGGTCTGCGAGCAGTACTTC.

The genes are TRBV6-5 and TRBJ1-5; no clear D. The CDR3 totals 14 residues. V dropped 8 bases and J dropped 2 bases, with 13 bases sitting between them. Germline CDR1 reads MNHEY; CDR2 reads SVGAGI. The CDR3 DNA reads TGTGCCAGCTCGGCGAGCGGTGGCAATCAGCCCCAGCATTTT. Encoded protein: CASSASGGNQPQHF.